A single sample is the source of the 20 T cell receptor beta chains below, sequenced in a study of blood T cell repertoires in COVID-19. TCRdb's copy holds only in-frame clones and misses some; the assay was immunoSEQ multiplex PCR. The top ten clones hold 3.4% of a sample with 55,000 to 70,000 clones, around nine tenths of them seen once. Sequenced: peripheral blood. The receptors here all came from a woman aged 45-65 years with COVID-19, enrolled during active disease.

Only one count was recorded for this clone. V gene TRBV29-1 combines with J gene TRBJ2-1; the match to TRBD2 covers 7 bases. The CDR3 totals 15 residues. Losses at the gene ends were 4 bases for V and 2 bases for J; bases not matched to a gene: 8. From germline, CDR1 is SQVTM and CDR2 ANQGSEA. The chain's CDR3 is CSVALGGRTYNEQFF. CDR3 DNA: TGCAGCGTTGCCCTGGGGGGGAGGACCTACAATGAGCAGTTCTTC.

The rearrangement uses TRBV30 and TRBJ1-6; D gene ambiguous. Germline CDR1 GTSNPN, CDR2 SVGIG (reference sequence). V gave up 1 base and J gave up 0 bases, with 7 bases separating them. This CDR3 is built from 15 residues. CDR3: CAWSERSSYNSPLHF. The CDR3 nucleotides read TGTGCCTGGAGTGAGAGGAGCTCCTATAATTCACCCCTCCACTTT.

V and J are TRBV11-3 and TRBJ2-1, with 7 bases that match TRBD2. The J segment lost 0 bases and the V segment lost 4 bases, leaving 9 bases of the junction unmatched. This CDR3 comprises 17 residues. CDR1 is SGHNT and CDR2 is YENEEA in the germline V gene. CDR3 coding DNA: TGTGCCAGCAGCTGGGCCCTAAGCGGGACCTCCTACAATGAGCAGTTCTTC. Translating gives CASSWALSGTSYNEQFF.

The rearrangement uses TRBV7-9 and TRBJ2-5; no clear D gene. V was shortened by 3 bases and J by 7 bases, with 15 bases between the two germline ends. The CDR3 extends over 14 amino acids. Germline V gene lookup returns CDR1 SEHNR and CDR2 FQNEAQ (reference sequence). The CDR3 protein is CASSLSPLVRTQYF. The CDR3, as DNA: TGTGCCAGCAGCTTGAGCCCGCTAGTAAGGACCCAGTACTTC. The whole variable domain, remainder taken from reference TRBV7-9 and TRBJ2-5, is DTGVSQNPRHKITKRGQNVTFRCDPISEHNRLYWYRQTLGQGPEFLTYFQNEAQLEKSRLLSDRFSAERPKGSFSTLEIQRTEQGDSAMYLCASSLSPLVRTQYFGPGTRLLVL.

The chain uses TRBV5-1 and TRBJ1-4; D is undetermined. Germline V gives CDR1 SGHRS, CDR2 YFSETQ. Trimming took off 2 bases at V and 8 bases at J, with 13 bases between the two ends. This CDR3 is built from 14 residues. The CDR3 spells CASSLGLAGEKLFF. CDR3 coding DNA: TGCGCCAGCAGCTTAGGCCTGGCCGGGGAAAAACTGTTTTTT.

The J gene is TRBJ2-5, the V gene TRBV28; possible D gene TRBD2, 6 bases. This CDR3 has 16 residues. The V gene's germline CDR1 is MDHEN and CDR2 SYDVKM. The ends were cut back, 6 bases at V and 2 bases at J, with 19 bases in the middle. The CDR3 sequence is CASRRRGPQRQETQYF. CDR3 DNA: TGTGCCAGCAGACGGCGGGGCCCGCAGCGACAAGAGACCCAGTACTTC.

This clone was seen once. The chain recombines TRBV5-1 with TRBJ2-4; TRBD2 aligns across 9 bases. The germline V gene encodes CDR1 SGHRS and CDR2 YFSETQ. The junction had 4 bases not matched to a gene; V was cut back by 3 bases and J by 3 bases. This CDR3 has 15 amino acids. The CDR3 reads CASSSNSGSKNIQYF. The CDR3, as DNA: TGCGCCAGCAGCTCTAATAGCGGGAGCAAAAACATTCAGTACTTC.

V is TRBV5-4 and J is TRBJ2-7, with 8 bases identical to TRBD1. Germline loops: CDR1 SGHNT, CDR2 YYREEE (reference sequence). The V and J ends lost 6 bases and 5 bases, in that order; junction bases with no gene match: 7. The length of the CDR3 is 13 residues. The CDR3 here is CASKSTGAHEQYF. Written as DNA, the CDR3 is TGTGCCAGCAAGTCGACAGGGGCCCACGAGCAGTACTTC.

The V gene is TRBV7-9, the J gene TRBJ2-7, with D tentatively TRBD2 (5 bases). The CDR3 totals 15 residues. The V gene lost 4 bases and the J gene lost 5 bases, with 18 bases spanning the gap. The germline V gene has CDR1 SEHNR and CDR2 FQNEAQ (reference sequence). CDR3 sequence reads: CASSSSGTLGHEQYF. The DNA for the CDR3 is TGTGCCAGCAGCTCCAGCGGCACCCTCGGTCACGAGCAGTACTTC.

The chain has TRBV3-1 (or the pseudogene TRBV3-2) and TRBJ2-7; weak D call: TRBD2 (6 bases). The germline gives CDR1 LGHDT, CDR2 YNNKEL (reference sequence). The CDR3 covers 12 residues. Trimming took off 4 bases at V and 9 bases at J, with 13 bases between the two ends. The CDR3 region is CASSRGPGGQYF. DNA of the CDR3: TGTGCCAGCAGCCGGGGACCCGGGGGGCAGTACTTC.

This sequence joins TRBV24-1 and TRBJ2-1; D perhaps matches TRBD2 (6 bases). The germline V gene has CDR1 KGHDR and CDR2 SFDVKD. This CDR3 contains 14 residues. V was shortened by 9 bases and J by 5 bases, with 16 bases between the two germline ends. The chain's CDR3 is CATEASVKDNEQFF. CDR3 in DNA: TGTGCCACCGAGGCTAGCGTTAAGGACAATGAGCAGTTCTTC.

The rearrangement uses TRBV6-1 and TRBJ1-1; D remains ambiguous. The CDR3 totals 11 residues. The V gene's germline CDR1 is MNHNS and CDR2 SASEGT. V shed 2 bases and J shed 7 bases, with 5 bases lying between them. CDR3 amino acids: CASSEINEAFF. The CDR3 nucleotides read TGTGCCAGCAGTGAAATAAATGAAGCTTTCTTT.

This rearrangement joins TRBV9 to TRBJ2-3, with D unresolved. Germline loops: CDR1 SGDLS, CDR2 YYNGEE. V lost 0 bases and J lost 6, with 5 bases in between. This CDR3 is 12 amino acids long. CDR3 in DNA: TGTGCCAGCAGCGTAGGTATGGATACGCAGTATTTT. The encoded protein is CASSVGMDTQYF.

The chain combines TRBV6-6 with TRBJ2-1, with D perhaps TRBD1 (6 bases). Per the germline V gene, CDR1 is MNHNY and CDR2 is SVGAGI (reference sequence). The CDR3 consists of 13 residues. Deletions cut 4 bases from V and 7 bases from J, with 11 bases between. CDR3: CASSSSGVNEQFF. The CDR3, as DNA: TGTGCCAGCAGTTCCTCAGGGGTTAATGAGCAGTTCTTC.

The genes are TRBV9 and TRBJ1-1; 11 nucleotides line up with TRBD1. The CDR3 covers 15 residues. In germline, CDR1 is SGDLS, CDR2 YYNGEE. J lost 7 bases, V lost 3 bases, and 8 bases had no gene match. The CDR3 reads CASSDADRGLGEAFF. CDR3 nucleotides: TGTGCCAGCAGCGATGCGGACAGGGGGCTTGGTGAAGCTTTCTTT. The full variable domain, completed using reference TRBV9 and TRBJ1-1, is DSGVTQTPKHLITATGQRVTLRCSPRSGDLSVYWYQQSLDQGLQFLIQYYNGEERAKGNILERFSAQQFPDLHSELNLSSLELGDSALYFCASSDADRGLGEAFFGQGTRLTVV.

The chain joins TRBV3-1 (or the pseudogene TRBV3-2) to TRBJ2-1; D possibly corresponds to TRBD2 (6 bases). This CDR3 region has 13 residues. CDR1 is LGHDT and CDR2 is YNNKEL in the germline V gene (reference sequence). The V and J ends lost 4 bases and 5 bases respectively, with 9 bases between them. CDR3 loop: CASSLGTDNEQFF. CDR3 nucleotides: TGTGCCAGCAGCCTCGGGACTGACAATGAGCAGTTCTTC.

V gene TRBV7-9 combines with J gene TRBJ2-1; maybe TRBD2 (6 bases). Trimming took off 4 bases at V and 3 bases at J, with 13 bases between the two ends. Germline CDR1 and CDR2: SEHNR and FQNEAQ (reference sequence). The CDR3 spans 15 residues. The CDR3 loop is CASSSPSEFYNEQFF. CDR3 in DNA: TGTGCCAGCAGCTCCCCTAGCGAGTTCTACAATGAGCAGTTCTTC.

This chain links TRBV9 with TRBJ1-1; 7 bases fit TRBD1. Trimming removed 0 bases from V and 7 bases from J; junction bases left unmatched: 3. Germline CDR1 SGDLS, CDR2 YYNGEE. This CDR3 region has 13 residues. CDR3 region: CASSVVGGLEAFF. DNA of the CDR3: TGTGCCAGCAGCGTAGTAGGGGGCCTTGAAGCTTTCTTT.

This chain joins TRBV18 and TRBJ2-7; TRBD2 agrees at 9 bases. The germline gives CDR1 KGHSH, CDR2 LQKENI. The ends lost 2 bases at V and 6 bases at J; junction bases unmatched: 5. The CDR3 loop spans 14 amino acids. The CDR3 reads CASSPARTSVEQYF. The DNA of the CDR3 is TGTGCCAGCTCACCAGCTCGGACTAGCGTCGAGCAGTACTTC.

The chain links TRBV4-2 to TRBJ1-6, with D hard to call. Germline assignment: CDR1 LGHNA and CDR2 YNFKEQ. Deletions cut 0 bases from V and 0 bases from J, with 9 bases between. This CDR3 is 17 amino acids long. The chain's CDR3 is CASSQESGSSYNSPLHF. CDR3 in DNA: TGTGCCAGCAGCCAAGAGTCAGGTTCCTCCTATAATTCACCCCTCCACTTT.